The 11 T cell receptor beta chains reported below all come from one sample, sequenced in a study of control samples from healthy donors and cancer patients (TCRdb year 2020). Libraries were prepared through the immunoSEQ multiplex PCR assay. TCRdb re-hosts the immuneACCESS table, in-frame sequences only. Its copies lack some clones; in the studies checked, an unresolved V gene accounts for under half of them, and the cause for the rest is not known. A total of 150,000 to 200,000 clones appear in this sample, roughly 93% of them only once. The top ten hold 4.1% of the sample. Sequences were obtained from blood. These receptors all stem from a woman aged 55-75 years in good health.

The V gene is TRBV5-1, the J gene TRBJ2-5; 7 bases are shared with TRBD1. Trimming removed 0 bases from V and 5 bases from J; junction bases left unmatched: 7. This CDR3 comprises 15 residues. The germline gives CDR1 SGHRS, CDR2 YFSETQ. The chain's CDR3 is CASSLVTGQGETQYF. In DNA form, the CDR3 reads TGCGCCAGCAGCTTGGTGACAGGGCAGGGCGAGACCCAGTACTTC.

The V and J genes are TRBV7-9 and TRBJ1-2; D not resolved. CDR3 length: 14 residues. V was pared by 1 base and J by 3 bases, with 9 bases between. Germline lookup yields CDR1 SEHNR and CDR2 FQNEAQ (reference sequence). CDR3 coding DNA: TGTGCCAGCAGCTTAGGTGGGAAAGACTATGGCTACACCTTC. The encoded protein is CASSLGGKDYGYTF.

This clone is a singleton in its sample. The chain uses TRBV7-6 and TRBJ1-1, with TRBD1 identical over 8 bases. Germline V lookup: CDR1 SGHVS, CDR2 FNYEAQ. This CDR3 is built from 15 residues. The junction had 5 bases not matched to a gene; V was cut back by 5 bases and J by 0 bases. The CDR3 DNA is TGTGCCAGCAGCGCCACGACAGGGGTGAACACTGAAGCTTTCTTT. Amino acid sequence: CASSATTGVNTEAFF.

This rearrangement joins TRBV7-2 to TRBJ2-1; D possibly uses TRBD1 or TRBD2 (6 bases each). In germline, CDR1 is SGHTA, CDR2 FQGNSA. V lost 5 bases to trimming and J lost 9 bases, with 14 bases between them. The CDR3 is made up of 13 amino acids. The DNA of the CDR3 is TGTGCCAGCAGCCCCCGGGGGCCTTTTGAGCAGTTCTTC. Translating gives CASSPRGPFEQFF.

This rearrangement joins TRBV18 to TRBJ1-1; perhaps TRBD1 as D (5 bases). V lost 6 bases, J lost 3 bases, and 11 bases lay in between. CDR1 is KGHSH, CDR2 LQKENI, per germline. The CDR3 loop spans 13 amino acids. CDR3 bases: TGTGCCAGCTCGACCTTGACAGACACTGAAGCTTTCTTT. As protein: CASSTLTDTEAFF.

The V gene is TRBV7-6, the J gene TRBJ2-5; 9 bases are a match to TRBD1. The CDR3 runs 13 residues. Germline loops: CDR1 SGHVS, CDR2 FNYEAQ. V trimming: 4 bases; J trimming: 5 bases; junction bases outside the gene matches: 2. The CDR3 sequence: CASSSDRGETQYF. The CDR3 DNA follows: TGTGCCAGCAGCTCGGACAGGGGCGAGACCCAGTACTTC.

The chain is built from TRBV6-5 and TRBJ1-1, with D hard to call. The CDR3 is 12 residues long. Trimming stripped 7 bases from V and 1 base from J, with 7 bases between. Germline CDR1 and CDR2: MNHEY and SVGAGI. Here the CDR3 reads CASTTQNTEAFF. The CDR3 DNA follows: TGTGCCAGCACTACACAGAACACTGAAGCTTTCTTT.

The chain couples TRBV6-4 to TRBJ2-7; perhaps D is TRBD1 or TRBD2 (5 bases each). In germline, CDR1 is MRHNA, CDR2 SNTAGT. The CDR3 loop spans 14 amino acids. Trimming stripped 5 bases from V and 5 bases from J, with 16 bases between. CDR3 region: CASSPGKGVHEQYF. Written as DNA, the CDR3 is TGTGCCAGCAGTCCCGGGAAAGGGGTCCACGAGCAGTACTTC.

The V call is TRBV3-1 (or the pseudogene TRBV3-2), the J call TRBJ2-1; 11 bases match TRBD2. The V gene's germline CDR1 is LGHDT and CDR2 YNNKEL (reference sequence). The J segment lost 1 base and the V segment lost 0 bases, leaving 14 bases of the junction unmatched. CDR3 length: 21 residues. The CDR3 spells CASSQDDFYTSGGLSYNEQFF. The CDR3 region has the DNA TGTGCCAGCAGCCAAGATGATTTTTATACTAGCGGGGGACTTTCCTACAATGAGCAGTTCTTC.

The chain combines TRBV10-3 with TRBJ2-3, with a tentative D call TRBD2 (6 bases). From germline, CDR1 is ENHRY and CDR2 SYGVKD. The CDR3 loop spans 14 amino acids. The CDR3: CDTRVGTATDTQYF. CDR3 DNA sequence: TGTGACACCCGGGTGGGGACTGCCACAGATACGCAGTATTTT.

The chain employs TRBV19 and TRBJ2-3, with 10 bases matching TRBD1. The CDR3 length is 18 residues. The V and J ends lost 3 bases and 2 bases, in that order; junction bases with no gene match: 11. The germline V gene has CDR1 LNHDA and CDR2 SQIVND (reference sequence). The CDR3 sequence: CASSIRGGDRGPTDTQYF. For the CDR3, the DNA is TGTGCCAGTAGTATCAGAGGAGGGGACAGGGGACCCACAGATACGCAGTATTTT. Full variable domain (missing parts from reference TRBV19 and TRBJ2-3): DGGITQSPKYLFRKEGQNVTLSCEQNLNHDAMYWYRQDPGQGLRLIYYSQIVNDFQKGDIAEGYSVSREKKESFPLTVTSAQKNPTAFYLCASSIRGGDRGPTDTQYFGPGTRLTVL.